This passage covers 11 T cell receptor beta chains from one sample sequenced in a study of post-analysis software for immune sequencing data. Overall study results and limits: In patients, TRBV5-6, TRBV5-1 and TRBV20-1 belonged to roughly 5 TRBV segments found more frequently than in controls.

Built from TCR beta cDNA, the libraries had unique molecular identifiers in them. One entry per CDR3 protein results from TCRdb running MiXCR on the PCR reads. The table includes some 690,000 distinct CDR3 sequences, approximately 60% detected once. The antigens for these receptors are not known. Sequencing used blood. Source of these receptors: a girl aged 2-15 years with multiple sclerosis.

This chain joins TRBV29-1 and TRBJ2-2; 7 bases agree with TRBD1. With V trimmed by 1 base and J by 6 bases, 2 bases remained unmatched. CDR1 is SQVTM and CDR2 is ANQGSEA in the germline V gene. The CDR3 covers 13 residues. The CDR3 bases are TGCAGCGTTGAAGGACAGGGTCCCGGGGAGCTGTTTTTT. Translated: CSVEGQGPGELFF.

This clonotype was detected only a few times. The chain couples TRBV20-1 to TRBJ2-3; 12 nucleotides match TRBD2. Germline CDR1 DFQATT, CDR2 SNEGSKA (reference sequence). Germline trimming cut 3 bases from V and 4 bases from J; bases unmatched to any gene: 5. The CDR3 runs to 15 residues. CDR3 sequence (DNA): TGCAGTGCTAGCAAACTAGCGGGAGGTGCAGATACGCAGTATTTT. Encoded protein: CSASKLAGGADTQYF.

This chain uses TRBV29-1 with TRBJ2-7, with a weak D call TRBD2 (5 bases). Germline V gene data show CDR1 as SQVTM and CDR2 as ANQGSEA. CDR3 length: 13 residues. The V gene lost 7 bases and the J gene lost 6 bases, with 19 bases spanning the gap. In DNA, the CDR3 is TGCAGCGCGATTTCACTAGTCCCCGGCGAGCAGTACTTC. Encoded protein: CSAISLVPGEQYF.

The rearrangement links TRBV2 to TRBJ2-7; 10 nucleotides line up with TRBD2. J gave up 5 bases and V 7 bases, and 5 bases lay outside the gene matches. Germline CDR1 is SNHLY and CDR2 is FYNNEI. This CDR3 has 13 amino acids. This CDR3 reads CASKREGFNEQYF. In nucleotides, the CDR3 is TGTGCCAGCAAGCGGGAGGGCTTCAACGAGCAGTACTTC.

The V call is TRBV11-2, the J call TRBJ1-2, with D possibly matching TRBD1 (6 bases). Germline lookup yields CDR1 SGHAT and CDR2 FQNNGV. CDR3 length: 13 amino acids. Trimming removed 8 bases from V and 4 bases from J, with 14 bases in between. CDR3 in DNA: TGTGCCAGCGCACAGGGTACAACCTATGGCTACACCTTC. Translating gives CASAQGTTYGYTF.

The DNA for the CDR3 is TGTGCCAGCAGCTCCAGACTAGCGGGAGGCCACGAGCAGTACTTC. Amino acid sequence: CASSSRLAGGHEQYF. The gene calls are TRBV7-2 and TRBJ2-5; 13 nucleotides line up with TRBD2. The tail of the sequence fits TRBJ2-7 better, so the J call may be wrong. The CDR3 is 15 amino acids. Germline V CDR1 and CDR2: SGHTA, FQGNSA.

The CDR3 sequence is CASSSTPGSGATYEQYF. The CDR3 DNA reads TGTGCCAGCAGCTCCACTCCGGGGAGCGGGGCGACCTACGAGCAGTACTTC. The V and J genes are TRBV7-9 and TRBJ2-7, with 7 bases fitting TRBD2. Germline V gene lookup returns CDR1 SEHNR and CDR2 FQNEAQ (reference sequence). Trimming removed 4 bases from V and 2 bases from J; junction bases left unmatched: 14. CDR3 length equals 17 residues.

The V and J genes are TRBV3-1 and TRBJ2-2; tentatively, D is TRBD1 (5 bases). Germline loops: CDR1 LGHDT, CDR2 YNNKEL (reference sequence). The CDR3 length is 15 residues. Trimming shortened V by 0 bases and J by 4 bases, and 9 bases separated the two germline ends. CDR3 bases: TGTGCCAGCAGCCAAGACGCCCAGGGCACCGGGGAGCTGTTTTTT. It is translated as CASSQDAQGTGELFF.

The V and J genes are TRBV29-1 and TRBJ2-5; D uncertain. The CDR3 length is 12 residues. Trimming shortened V by 5 bases and J by 5 bases, and 12 bases separated the two germline ends. Germline V gives CDR1 SQVTM, CDR2 ANQGSEA. The CDR3 spells CSVRPLLETQYF. In nucleotides, the CDR3 is TGCAGCGTTCGACCTCTATTGGAGACCCAGTACTTC.

Only one count was recorded for this clonotype. This rearrangement joins TRBV12-5 to TRBJ2-4; the D gene could be TRBD1 or TRBD2 (5 bases each). The end of the DNA aligns better with TRBJ2-5, so the J call may be wrong. CDR1 LGHNT and CDR2 FRNRAP come from the germline V gene. This CDR3 has 13 residues. The CDR3 region is CASGRGAQETQYF. The CDR3 DNA sequence: TGTGCTAGTGGCCGAGGGGCTCAAGAGACCCAGTACTTC.

The chain employs TRBV20-1 and TRBJ1-2; a weak D match, TRBD1 (5 bases). This CDR3 region has 13 residues. Germline assignment: CDR1 DFQATT and CDR2 SNEGSKA (reference sequence). The V and J ends lost 5 bases and 4 bases respectively, with 14 bases between them. Written as DNA, the CDR3 is TGCAGTGCTGGATCGACAGTGGCCTATGGCTACACCTTC. Translation gives CSAGSTVAYGYTF.